The present entry profiles one T cell receptor beta chain with its context. These data belong to a study of blood T cell repertoires in COVID-19. Study information: Material from acute and convalescent COVID-19 was sourced from the United States, Italy and Spain.

Only in-frame clones appear in the TCRdb table, and some are missing; sequencing was by immunoSEQ multiplex PCR. Here the sample spans more than 95,000 clones, roughly 82% being singletons. Trimming took off 1 base at V and 0 bases at J, with 10 bases between the two ends. From germline, CDR1 is SGHRS and CDR2 YFSETQ. This CDR3 has 15 residues. Sequences were obtained from peripheral blood. The sequence was obtained from a man between 60 and 70 years old with acute or convalescent COVID-19. This sequence joins TRBV5-1 and TRBJ1-1, with unresolved D. CDR3 DNA sequence: TGCGCCAGCAGCTTGACCATTACAGTGAACACTGAAGCTTTCTTT. Translated, it gives CASSLTITVNTEAFF. The full variable domain, in which reference TRBV5-1 and TRBJ1-1 provide the parts outside the CDR3, is KAGVTQTPRYLIKTRGQQVTLSCSPISGHRSVSWYQQTPGQGLQFLFEYFSETQRNKGNFPGRFSGRQFSNSRSEMNVSTLELGDSALYLCASSLTITVNTEAFFGQGTRLTVV.